Sequencing of this T cell receptor (beta chain) was carried out in a study of Ad26.COV2.S vaccination and SARS-CoV-2 variants. Study context: The donor belonged to the COV1001 Ad26.COV2.S trial arm. The study gave Ad26.COV2.S intramuscularly, once or twice 56 days apart.

Specified treatment: roughly 18 received Ad26.COV2.S at low or high dose, single or two shots; 5 received placebo; per-sample allocation not given. The samples were gathered on day 63 after the first injection of vaccine or placebo. This Boston cohort included adults aged 18-55 years. The germline gives CDR1 SNHLY, CDR2 FYNNEI. The CDR3 is made up of 16 amino acids. The germline V and J ends were trimmed by 6 bases and 1 base, with 18 bases remaining between them. There are a few counts of this clone. Clones were sequenced by immunoSEQ multiplex PCR, and TCRdb holds only the in-frame ones, with some missing. The sample records hundreds of thousands of clones, 80% to 95% being singletons.

The rearrangement joins TRBV2 to TRBJ1-1; D ambiguous. The sequence came from a person between 18 and 65 years old who received the Ad26.COV2.S COVID-19 vaccine or a placebo. Sequenced here: peripheral blood, sampled in a trial of Ad26.COV2.S vaccine versus placebo. CDR3 sequence reads: CASRGRTTGWNTEAFF. The DNA of the CDR3 is TGTGCCAGCAGGGGCAGGACCACTGGATGGAACACTGAAGCTTTCTTT.